One TCR beta chain is described in this entry. The sample comes from a study of T cell responses to AZD1222 COVID-19 vaccine. The assay was immunoSEQ multiplex PCR, and TCRdb's table has in-frame clones only and misses some. The data contain 150,000 to 160,000 clones, 87% of them singletons. Trimming removed 3 bases at V and 3 bases at J, with 24 bases between. In germline, CDR1 is MDHEN, CDR2 SYDVKM. This CDR3 is 19 amino acids long. Sequencing was performed on peripheral blood, taken 28 days after the second AZD1222 dose. This chain joins TRBV28 and TRBJ1-5; TRBD1 is a possible D gene (5 bases). The source is an adult who received the AZD1222 COVID-19 vaccine. This chain's CDR3 is CASSFIRGRTGRDNQPQHF. CDR3 DNA sequence: TGTGCCAGCAGTTTTATAAGGGGACGGACGGGTAGGGACAATCAGCCCCAGCATTTT.